This T cell receptor beta chain was captured by sequencing in a study of blood T cells in healthy people across ages. As for this clonotype: The antigen is unknown.

Study-wide results and limits: The fall in TCR beta diversity per million T cells was roughly linear with age.

J was trimmed by 2 bases and V by 7 bases; bases with no gene match: 5. This CDR3 comprises 14 residues. From germline, CDR1 is SGHTA and CDR2 FQGNSA. Each sample used at least 7 million PBMCs. With a J-beta primer mix and a sample-barcoded 5' primer, a second PCR ran about 6 to 11 cycles. In TCRdb, the 5' RACE reads were re-called with MiXCR into one record per CDR3 protein. The sample holds 730,000 or so distinct CDR3 sequences; over 40% are singletons and the top ten take 30%. The rearrangement joins TRBV7-2 to TRBJ2-1; 7 positions agree with TRBD1. The sequence was collected from a man at least 80 years old in good health. Sequencing was done on a sample of blood. In DNA form, the CDR3 reads TGTGCCAGCAAAGGGGGCCCCGCCTACAATGAGCAGTTCTTC. This encodes CASKGGPAYNEQFF.